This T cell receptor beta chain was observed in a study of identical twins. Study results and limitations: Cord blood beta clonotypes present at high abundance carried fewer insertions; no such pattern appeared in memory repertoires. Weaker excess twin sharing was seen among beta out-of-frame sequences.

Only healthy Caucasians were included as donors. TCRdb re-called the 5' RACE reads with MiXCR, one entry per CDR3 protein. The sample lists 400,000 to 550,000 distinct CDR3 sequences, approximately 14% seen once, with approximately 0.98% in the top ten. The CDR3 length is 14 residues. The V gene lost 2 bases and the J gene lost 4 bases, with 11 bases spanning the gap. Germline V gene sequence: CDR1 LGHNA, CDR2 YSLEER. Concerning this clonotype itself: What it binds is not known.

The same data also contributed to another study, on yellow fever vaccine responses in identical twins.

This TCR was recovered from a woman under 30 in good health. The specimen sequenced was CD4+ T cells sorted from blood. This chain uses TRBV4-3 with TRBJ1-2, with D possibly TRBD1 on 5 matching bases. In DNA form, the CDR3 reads TGCGCCAGCAGCCAAATGGATGGGGGCTATGGCTACACCTTC. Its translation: CASSQMDGGYGYTF.